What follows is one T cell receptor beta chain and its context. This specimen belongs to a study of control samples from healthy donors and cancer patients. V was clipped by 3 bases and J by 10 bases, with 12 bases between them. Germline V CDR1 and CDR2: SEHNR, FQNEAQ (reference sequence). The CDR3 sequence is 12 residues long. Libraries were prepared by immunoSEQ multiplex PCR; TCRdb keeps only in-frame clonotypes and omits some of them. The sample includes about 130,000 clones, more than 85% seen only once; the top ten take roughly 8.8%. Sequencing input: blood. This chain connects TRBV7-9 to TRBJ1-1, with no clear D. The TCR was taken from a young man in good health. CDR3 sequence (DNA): TGTGCCAGCAGCTTTAATCGGGCTCTAGCTTTCTTT. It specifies CASSFNRALAFF.